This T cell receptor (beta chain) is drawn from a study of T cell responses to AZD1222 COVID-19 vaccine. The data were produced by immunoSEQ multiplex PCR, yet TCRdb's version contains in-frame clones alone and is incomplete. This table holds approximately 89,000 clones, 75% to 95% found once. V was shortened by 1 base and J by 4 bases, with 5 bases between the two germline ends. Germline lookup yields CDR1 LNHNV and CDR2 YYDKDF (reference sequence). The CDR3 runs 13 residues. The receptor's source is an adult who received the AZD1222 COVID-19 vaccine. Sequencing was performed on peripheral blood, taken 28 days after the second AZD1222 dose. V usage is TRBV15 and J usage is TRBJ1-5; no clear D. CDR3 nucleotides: TGTGCCACCAGCAGAGCGACGAATCAGCCCCAGCATTTT. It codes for CATSRATNQPQHF.